The 30 T cell receptor gamma chains below come from one sample, sequenced in a study of γδ T cells in repeated Plasmodium falciparum infection. TCRdb redid the clone calls on the multiplex PCR reads with CATT. The table has 25,000 to 30,000 gamma-chain clones, around 3% seen once. Gammadelta T cells were flow-sorted from PBMC into Vgamma9/Vdelta2+ and Vdelta2-negative populations for bulk analysis. Sequences were obtained from gamma-delta T cells from blood. The receptors come from a pool of human donors (malaria-infected and uninfected, not separated).

Many counts were recorded for this clone. For this DNA, TCRdb reports the protein of a much larger clone, which diverges at residue 6, most likely from a read error; the protein presented here is translated directly from the DNA. This chain connects TRGV9 to TRGJ1 or TRGJ2. Germline CDR1 reads GITISATS; CDR2 reads ISYDGTV (reference sequence). This CDR3 has 13 amino acids. After removal of 2 bases from V and 6 bases from J, the junction contained 7 bases not matched to a gene. CDR3 in amino acids: CALWEAYCYKKLF. For the CDR3, the DNA is TGTGCCTTGTGGGAGGCGTACTGTTATAAGAAACTCTTT.

This clone was detected ten times or more. TCRdb's entry gives the protein of a much larger clone, which mismatches this DNA's translation at residue 11, likely from a read error; the protein reported here is translated from the DNA. The V gene is TRGV9, the J gene TRGJP. Germline V CDR1 and CDR2: GITISATS, ISYDGTV (reference sequence). The CDR3 spans 15 residues. CDR3 DNA: TGTGCCTTGTGGGAGTCAGAGTTGGGCAAAGAAATCAAGGTATTT. It encodes CALWESELGKEIKVF.

This clone was detected only a few times. The CDR3 is CALWEGKPHKKLF. The CDR3 DNA reads TGTGCCTTGTGGGAGGGCAAACCCCATAAGAAACTCTTT. V gene TRGV9 combines with J gene TRGJ1 or TRGJ2. No J segment appears in TCRdb, so it was assigned here by matching the sequence to germline. CDR3 length: 13 amino acids. J was trimmed by 8 bases and V by 2 bases; bases with no gene match: 9. Per the germline V gene, CDR1 is GITISATS and CDR2 is ISYDGTV (reference sequence).

This clone has ten or more counts. The chain uses TRGV9 and TRGJ1 or TRGJ2. Trimming cost V 0 bases and J 3 bases; bases outside gene matches: 5. The CDR3 runs to 14 residues. Looked up from germline, CDR1 is GITISATS and CDR2 is ISYDGTV (reference sequence). The CDR3, as DNA: TGTGCCTTGTGGGAGGTGTTACTTTATTATAAGAAACTCTTT. Protein: CALWEVLLYYKKLF.

In its sample, this clone is large. The sample contains more than one DNA sequence encoding this CDR3. The chain uses TRGV9 and TRGJ1 or TRGJ2. The CDR3 is 12 amino acids. The V gene's germline CDR1 is GITISATS and CDR2 ISYDGTV (reference sequence). After removal of 0 bases from V and 5 bases from J, the junction contained 1 base not matched to a gene. The CDR3 is CALWEVHYKKLF. CDR3 DNA sequence: TGTGCCTTGTGGGAGGTGCATTATAAGAAACTCTTT.

This clone has ten or more counts. TCRdb's protein for this DNA is that of a much larger clone and differs from the translation at residue 11, likely a read error; the protein shown is the DNA translation. The chain uses TRGV5 and TRGJ1 or TRGJ2. As TCRdb names no J gene, one was assigned here on the basis of a DNA match to germline. This CDR3 is 14 amino acids long. Looked up from germline, CDR1 is VINAFY and CDR2 is YDVSNSKD. The CDR3 here is CATWDRRAYYEKLF. CDR3 DNA: TGTGCCACCTGGGACAGGAGGGCCTATTATGAGAAACTCTTT.

A note on this clone: TCRdb pairs this DNA with a much larger clone's protein that differs at residue 10, likely a read error; the protein shown was translated from the DNA. The chain combines TRGV9 with TRGJP. The J gene, absent from TCRdb, was called here by matching the DNA to germline. The germline CDR1 and CDR2 sequences are GITISATS and ISYDGTV (reference sequence). The length of the CDR3 is 15 residues. The CDR3 is CALWNLELGEKIKVF. The CDR3 nucleotides are TGTGCCTTGTGGAACTTGGAGTTGGGCGAAAAAATCAAGGTATTT.

This clone showed up many times. The protein given by TCRdb reflects a much larger clone and differs at residue 8 from this DNA's translation, likely from a read error; the protein shown is the DNA's translation. The rearrangement uses TRGV2 and TRGJ1 or TRGJ2. The J gene, missing from TCRdb, was assigned here through DNA to germline matching. The germline V gene encodes CDR1 EGSNGY and CDR2 YDSYNSKV. The CDR3 is made up of 12 amino acids. V was pared by 5 bases and J by 9 bases, with 10 bases of the junction left unmatched. Here the CDR3 reads CATWARGCKKLF. Written as DNA, the CDR3 is TGTGCCACCTGGGCCCGGGGTTGTAAGAAACTCTTT.

As for this clone: A single base is all that separates this from a far larger clone, so a read error is likely. The same CDR3 can be traced to other DNA sequences in this sample. The J gene has no call, while the V gene is TRGV4. CDR1 is EGSTGY, CDR2 YDSYTSSV, per germline. This CDR3 has 14 amino acids. The CDR3 nucleotides read TGTGCCACCTGGGCCCCAGCTAAAGATTGGATTAAGACGTTT. Translation gives CATWAPAKDWIKTF.

At least ten counts were recorded for this clone. The same CDR3 also results from other DNA sequences found in this sample. The chain has TRGV4 and TRGJ1 or TRGJ2. The germline CDR1 and CDR2 sequences are EGSTGY and YDSYTSSV. V lost 0 bases and J lost 2; bases outside the gene matches: 7. The length of the CDR3 is 15 residues. CDR3 nucleotide sequence: TGTGCCACCTGGGATGGGGGCCTCTATTATTATAAGAAACTCTTT. This translates into CATWDGGLYYYKKLF.

This clone was found a few times. The protein TCRdb gives is from a much larger clone and does not agree with this DNA's translation at residue 6, likely a read error; the protein shown here comes from the DNA. The chain uses TRGV9 and TRGJP. Here the J gene was assigned by germline matching of the DNA, as TCRdb has none. V trimming: 3 bases; J trimming: 7 bases; junction bases outside the gene matches: 9. CDR3 length: 17 amino acids. Germline V gene lookup returns CDR1 GITISATS and CDR2 ISYDGTV (reference sequence). Written as DNA, the CDR3 is TGTGCCTTGTGGGAGATCCACTCGGAGTTGGGCAAAAAAATCAAGGTATTT. This gives the protein CALWEIHSELGKKIKVF.

This clone turned up a few times. A read error likely explains why the TCRdb protein, taken from a much larger clone, differs from this DNA's translation at residue 8; the protein shown is translated from the DNA. The gene calls are TRGV9 and TRGJP1. Germline matching of the DNA provided the J gene here, since TCRdb leaves it blank. Germline V gene lookup returns CDR1 GITISATS and CDR2 ISYDGTV (reference sequence). The CDR3 length is 11 residues. CDR3 loop: CAQTTGWLKIF. The CDR3 DNA reads TGTGCCCAAACCACTGGTTGGCTCAAGATATTT.

This clone occurred many times. This likely traces to a read error, being one base from a far larger clone. The sample holds other DNA sequences that translate to the same CDR3. The V gene reported is TRGV9; the J gene is uncalled. This CDR3 is built from 15 residues. CDR1 and CDR2 from the germline V gene are GITISATS and ISYDGTV (reference sequence). CDR3 sequence: CALWEGSSSDWIKTF. The CDR3 region has the DNA TGTGCCTTGTGGGAGGGATCTAGTAGTGATTGGATTAAGACGTTT.

Remarks on this clone: One base separates it from a far larger clone, so it is likely a read error. This sample also contains other DNA sequences that code for the same CDR3. This rearrangement joins TRGV9 to TRGJ1 or TRGJ2. Here the J gene was assigned by germline matching of the DNA, as TCRdb has none. Germline assignment: CDR1 GITISATS and CDR2 ISYDGTV (reference sequence). This CDR3 spans 18 amino acids. The CDR3 here is CALWEVHWNSSGGYKKLF. CDR3 bases: TGCGCCTTGTGGGAGGTGCATTGGAATTCCTCCGGGGGATATAAGAAACTCTTT.

This clone was seen many times. TCRdb's protein for this DNA is that of a much larger clone and differs from the translation at residue 15, likely a read error; the protein shown is the DNA translation. A V gene of TRGV9 was called, but no J gene was assigned. Looked up from germline, CDR1 is GITISATS and CDR2 is ISYDGTV (reference sequence). The CDR3 is made up of 17 amino acids. The CDR3 sequence: CALWEVFSQRTGWFRIF. The CDR3 DNA reads TGTGCCTTGTGGGAGGTCTTTTCCCAAAGGACTGGTTGGTTCAGGATATTT.

On this clone: It is likely a read error: a sequence one base away is far more abundant. The same CDR3 is also encoded by other DNA sequences in this sample. The chain uses TRGV8 and TRGJ1 or TRGJ2. TCRdb carries no J gene annotation; the J gene was assigned here by matching the DNA with germline. CDR3 length: 14 residues. The germline gives CDR1 VENAVY, CDR2 YDSYNSRV. CDR3 DNA: TGTGCCACTTGGGTTCTGCGGGTCTATTATAAGAAACTCTTT. Residues: CATWVLRVYYKKLF.

This clone showed up just a few times. It differs at one base from a far larger clone, so likely a read error. This same CDR3 is encoded by further DNA sequences in the sample. The chain couples TRGV2 to TRGJ1 or TRGJ2. TCRdb does not report a J gene; here it was assigned by matching the DNA to germline references. CDR3 length equals 20 residues. In germline, CDR1 is EGSNGY, CDR2 YDSYNSKV. DNA of the CDR3: TGCGCCACCTGGGACGGGCTCCCCCCTACAACCTTCAGCGATTATTATAAGAAACTCTTT. As protein: CATWDGLPPTTFSDYYKKLF.

Turning to this clone: The translation of this DNA and the TCRdb protein of a much larger clone differ at residue 9, probably owing to a read error; the protein shown here is translated from the DNA. The chain combines TRGV4 with TRGJ1 or TRGJ2. TCRdb does not report a J gene; here it was assigned by matching the DNA to germline references. The germline V gene encodes CDR1 EGSTGY and CDR2 YDSYTSSV. CDR3 size: 13 residues. CDR3 nucleotide sequence: TGTGCCACCTGGGATTCGAATTATTGTAAGAAACTCTTT. It is translated as CATWDSNYCKKLF.

This clone was detected only a few times. The translation of this DNA and the TCRdb protein of a much larger clone differ at residue 3, probably owing to a read error; the protein shown here is translated from the DNA. V is TRGV9 and J is TRGJ1 or TRGJ2. No J gene was available from TCRdb, and it was assigned here by a germline match of the DNA. The CDR3 is made up of 11 amino acids. CDR1 and CDR2 from the germline V gene are GITISATS and ISYDGTV (reference sequence). CDR3: CASWEANKKLF. The CDR3 region has the DNA TGTGCCTCGTGGGAGGCCAATAAGAAACTCTTT.

This clone came up many times. Here the V gene is TRGV8, but the J gene went uncalled. CDR1 VENAVY and CDR2 YDSYNSRV come from the germline V gene. There are 16 residues in the CDR3. CDR3 sequence: CATWDTLDTTGWFEIF. The CDR3 DNA follows: TGTGCCACCTGGGATACTCTCGATACCACTGGTTGGTTCGAGATATTT.

No J gene was called, and the V gene is TRGV9. CDR1 is GITISATS and CDR2 is ISYDGTV in the germline V gene (reference sequence). The CDR3 totals 13 residues. CDR3 in amino acids: CALWGTSDYKELF. CDR3 nucleotides: TGTGCCTTGTGGGGGACTTCCGATTATAAGGAACTCTTT.

This clone showed up just a few times. TCRdb's protein for this DNA is that of a much larger clone and differs from the translation at residue 11, likely a read error; the protein shown is the DNA translation. This chain uses TRGV9 with TRGJ1 or TRGJ2. TCRdb lists no J gene, so it was determined here by aligning the DNA to germline. This CDR3 has 18 amino acids. Germline lookup yields CDR1 GITISATS and CDR2 ISYDGTV (reference sequence). After removal of 0 bases from V and 0 bases from J, the junction contained 14 bases not matched to a gene. DNA of the CDR3: TGTGCCTTGTGGGAGGTGCCCCTCCCTCACTGGAATTATTATAAGAAACTCTTT. Protein: CALWEVPLPHWNYYKKLF.

This clone was seen ten or more times. TCRdb attributes to this sequence the protein of a much larger clone, which differs from the DNA translation at residue 2; a read error is likely, and the protein displayed is translated from the DNA. The V call is TRGV9, the J call TRGJ1 or TRGJ2. Assignment of the J gene here rests on matching the DNA to germline, because TCRdb gives none. The CDR3 loop spans 13 amino acids. The V gene's germline CDR1 is GITISATS and CDR2 ISYDGTV (reference sequence). Written as DNA, the CDR3 is TGTACCTTGTGGGAGGTGCTTAATTATAAGAAACTCTTT. Translation gives CTLWEVLNYKKLF.

The table lists this clone with a few counts. The chain joins TRGV9 to TRGJP2. TCRdb supplies no J gene; here it was assigned by aligning the nucleotide sequence to germline. The ends lost 0 bases at V and 0 bases at J; junction bases unmatched: 7. The CDR3 sequence is 17 residues long. Germline loops: CDR1 GITISATS, CDR2 ISYDGTV (reference sequence). CDR3 DNA: TGTGCCTTGTGGGAGGTGCAGCCTTATAGTAGTGATTGGATCAAGACGTTT. It translates to CALWEVQPYSSDWIKTF.

Many counts were recorded for this clone. The chain has TRGV2 and TRGJP2. No J gene was available from TCRdb, and it was assigned here by a germline match of the DNA. Germline assignment: CDR1 EGSNGY and CDR2 YDSYNSKV. V lost 6 bases, J lost 3 bases, and 4 bases stayed unmatched. CDR3 length: 13 amino acids. The DNA for the CDR3 is TGTGCCACCTGGAAGCGTAGTGATTGGATCAAGACGTTT. It yields the protein CATWKRSDWIKTF.

This clone was counted a few times. The protein given by TCRdb reflects a much larger clone and differs at residue 3 from this DNA's translation, likely from a read error; the protein shown is the DNA's translation. The genes are TRGV3 and TRGJ1 or TRGJ2. The J gene was missing in TCRdb and was found by matching the end of the DNA to germline. Germline V gene sequence: CDR1 VTNTFY, CDR2 YDVSTARD (reference sequence). The CDR3 spans 14 residues. CDR3 DNA sequence: TGTGCCATCTGGGACAGACAGAATTATTATAAGAAACTCTTT. Its protein is CAIWDRQNYYKKLF.

This clone was recorded a few times. This sequence is one base from a far larger clone and is likely a read error. This sample includes further DNA sequences coding for the same CDR3. No call exists for the J gene, whereas the V gene is TRGV3. Germline V gives CDR1 VTNTFY, CDR2 YDVSTARD (reference sequence). CDR3 length: 14 amino acids. The CDR3 loop is CATWDYKDYYKKLF. CDR3 in DNA: TGTGCCACCTGGGATTACAAAGATTATTATAAGAAACTCTTC.

This clone was counted many times. The chain employs TRGV3 and TRGJP2. Germline V CDR1 and CDR2: VTNTFY, YDVSTARD (reference sequence). Germline trimming cut 3 bases from V and 0 bases from J; bases unmatched to any gene: 7. The CDR3 consists of 16 residues. The CDR3 DNA sequence: TGTGCCACCTGGGACGAATTATATAGTAGTGATTGGATCAAGACGTTT. Its protein product is CATWDELYSSDWIKTF.

Of note for this clone: The TCRdb record carries a much larger clone's protein, which differs from this DNA's translation at residue 12; a read error is the likely cause, and the protein listed here is the DNA translation. The chain links TRGV9 to TRGJP. TCRdb gives no J gene; it was assigned here by matching the DNA to germline. Germline V gene sequence: CDR1 GITISATS, CDR2 ISYDGTV (reference sequence). Trimming removed 0 bases from V and 5 bases from J; junction bases left unmatched: 16. This CDR3 spans 21 amino acids. CDR3 residues: CALWEVHGSVREELGKKIKVF. In DNA, the CDR3 is TGTGCCTTGTGGGAGGTGCATGGTTCGGTACGTGAAGAGTTGGGCAAAAAAATCAAGGTATTT.

This clone was seen repeatedly, ten times or more. Only one base separates this from a far larger clonotype, so it likely reflects a read error. This same CDR3 is encoded by further DNA sequences in the sample. This chain joins TRGV9 and TRGJP. With 3 bases clipped from V and 13 bases from J, the junction kept 3 bases outside the gene matches. From germline, CDR1 is GITISATS and CDR2 ISYDGTV (reference sequence). CDR3 length: 13 amino acids. The CDR3 sequence: CALWELGKKIKVF. The CDR3 region has the DNA TGTGCCTTGTGGGAGCTAGGCAAAAAAATCAAGGTATTT.